Below, 9 T cell receptor beta chains from the same sample are listed, as sequenced in a study of blood T cells in healthy people across ages. With a J-beta primer mix and a sample-barcoded 5' primer, a second PCR ran roughly 6 to 11 cycles. TCRdb used MiXCR to reprocess the 5' RACE reads, holding one entry per CDR3 protein. The data hold about 1.4 million distinct CDR3 sequences, with roughly 64% observed a single time. Specimen: blood. The origin of the receptors is a man between 18 and 35 years old in good health.

The table lists this clonotype with many counts. This rearrangement joins TRBV12-3 or TRBV12-4 to TRBJ2-3; D is ambiguous. The CDR3 covers 12 residues. V lost 7 bases, J lost 7 bases, and 12 bases lay in between. The CDR3 DNA reads as TGTGCCAGCAATTCTGGTTTCCATACGCAGTATTTT. It codes for CASNSGFHTQYF.

The rearrangement links TRBV7-2 to TRBJ2-7; 11 bases match TRBD2. Losses at the gene ends were 5 bases for V and 3 bases for J; bases not matched to a gene: 6. CDR1 is SGHTA, CDR2 FQGNSA, per germline. This CDR3 is built from 15 residues. CDR3 sequence: CASSQRLAGHYEQYF. DNA of the CDR3: TGTGCCAGCAGCCAAAGACTAGCGGGGCACTACGAGCAGTACTTC.

The chain joins TRBV5-1 to TRBJ2-2, with D tentatively TRBD1 (6 bases). Germline loops: CDR1 SGHRS, CDR2 YFSETQ. This CDR3 contains 16 residues. V was clipped by 5 bases and J by 6 bases, with 20 bases between them. CDR3 in amino acids: CASRLRSTGPSGELFF. The CDR3 bases are TGCGCCAGCAGACTTCGTTCGACAGGACCGTCCGGGGAGCTGTTTTTT.

V usage is TRBV20-1 and J usage is TRBJ2-7; maybe TRBD1 (5 bases). CDR1 DFQATT and CDR2 SNEGSKA come from the germline V gene (reference sequence). V was pared by 3 bases and J by 3 bases, with 15 bases between. CDR3 length: 14 residues. The CDR3 protein is CSARGLGPDYEQYF. The CDR3 region has the DNA TGCAGTGCTAGGGGTTTGGGGCCAGACTACGAGCAGTACTTC.

The chain joins TRBV3-1 to TRBJ2-7, with 12 bases lining up with TRBD2. The V gene's germline CDR1 is LGHDT and CDR2 YNNKEL (reference sequence). After removal of 8 bases from V and 5 bases from J, the junction contained 1 base not matched to a gene. The length of the CDR3 is 12 residues. The CDR3 spells CASGLAGNEQYF. The CDR3 bases are TGTGCCAGCGGACTAGCGGGAAACGAGCAGTACTTC.

The chain links TRBV6-6 to TRBJ1-5; the D is unclear. V was clipped by 7 bases and J by 3 bases, with 16 bases between them. Germline CDR1 is MNHNY and CDR2 is SVGAGI (reference sequence). The CDR3 runs 15 residues. The CDR3 spells CASTRKTGNNQPQHF. The CDR3 region has the DNA TGTGCCAGCACCCGAAAGACCGGTAACAATCAGCCCCAGCATTTT.

This clonotype is a singleton in its sample. V is TRBV6-1 and J is TRBJ2-7; D is undetermined. This CDR3 is built from 13 residues. Germline CDR1 and CDR2: MNHNS and SASEGT. Trimming took off 2 bases at V and 6 bases at J, with 11 bases between the two ends. The CDR3 here is CASSEILVSEQYF. The DNA for the CDR3 is TGTGCCAGCAGTGAAATCCTCGTCTCCGAGCAGTACTTC.

Details on this clonotype: With a much larger clone just one base away, this may be a read error. The V call is TRBV12-3 or TRBV12-4, the J call TRBJ2-7; D might be TRBD2 (6 bases). V was trimmed by 6 bases and J by 4 bases, leaving 10 bases between them. The length of the CDR3 is 12 residues. The CDR3 reads CASRFSGYEQYF. CDR3 nucleotides: TGTGCCAGCAGGTTTAGCGGTTACGAGCAGTACTTC.

The V gene is TRBV3-1, the J gene TRBJ2-5, with TRBD1 as a possible D gene (6 bases). Germline V gene lookup returns CDR1 LGHDT and CDR2 YNNKEL (reference sequence). CDR3 length: 15 residues. V was pared by 1 base and J by 2 bases, with 11 bases between. DNA of the CDR3: TGTGCCAGCAGCCAAGCCAGGGGATCTCAAGAGACCCAGTACTTC. This gives the protein CASSQARGSQETQYF.